Listed below are T cell receptor beta chains from one sample, sequenced in a study of blood T cell repertoires in COVID-19. TCRdb keeps only in-frame clones here, not all; method: immunoSEQ multiplex PCR. There are roughly 200,000 clones in the sample; 83% occur only once, and over 0.95% lies in the top ten. The sample was peripheral blood. The receptors stem from a woman in her thirties with COVID-19, enrolled during active disease. Each CDR3 is given with its conserved first and last residue.

V gene,J gene,CDR3 protein
TRBV15,TRBJ2-1,CATSSRLAGINEQFF
TRBV4-1,TRBJ1-2,CASSQGQQGDGYTF
TRBV7-3,TRBJ2-1,CASSLAYGSDEQFF
TRBV15,TRBJ2-2,CATSRDGTLANTGELFF
TRBV5-1,TRBJ1-1,CASSPGQHLHLNTEAFF
TRBV5-1,TRBJ2-7,CASSLDGGWGDEQYF
TRBV3-1/TRBV3-2,TRBJ1-1,CASSQVVGGAVNTEAFF
TRBV5-5,TRBJ1-1,CASSLGGSTEAFF
TRBV19,TRBJ2-2,CASSIAGTYGELFF
TRBV3-1/TRBV3-2,TRBJ2-5,CASSQGTRLGETQYF
TRBV4-2,TRBJ2-2,CASSPGGLAGGHTGELFF
TRBV5-1,TRBJ2-7,CASSQRTGRNSYEQYF
TRBV28,TRBJ1-5,CACGKLDNQPQHF
TRBV23-1,TRBJ2-3,CASSQFGLAESTDTQYF
TRBV12-3/TRBV12-4,TRBJ1-6,CASRGLSNSPLHF
TRBV19,TRBJ1-5,CASTARQGAQPQHF
TRBV15,TRBJ1-5,CATSRGTGQILQPQHF
TRBV13,TRBJ2-7,CASSPTGELRYEQYF
TRBV7-2,TRBJ2-1,CASSLIPGGSSSEQFF
TRBV12-3/TRBV12-4,TRBJ2-3,CASSSSGTDTQYF
TRBV14,TRBJ2-2,CASSGGPGELFF
TRBV3-1/TRBV3-2,TRBJ1-4,CASSQGEGWDEKLFF
TRBV29-1,TRBJ1-1,CSVGGGMNTEAFF
TRBV7-9,TRBJ1-2,CASSLMVGAPYGYTF
TRBV9,TRBJ1-3,CASSGRTGGSDTIYF
TRBV7-9,TRBJ2-1,CASSLGTGARIEQFF
TRBV7-9,TRBJ2-7,CASSPKRGKSYEQYF
TRBV6-5,TRBJ2-1,CASSYREFNNEQFF
TRBV4-2,TRBJ1-1,CASSQDLIGNAGGDPFLSTEAFF
TRBV11-2,TRBJ2-2,CASSLDRRGGELFF
TRBV19,TRBJ2-5,CASSIGPPTGRETQYF
TRBV11-3,TRBJ1-1,CASSRDGGPAFF
TRBV6-6,TRBJ2-2,CASSYGQGSGELFF
TRBV5-6,TRBJ2-7,CASSPQASYEQYF
TRBV5-8,TRBJ2-1,CASSRGLADYNEQFF
TRBV2,TRBJ2-7,CASSVGLAGNEQYF
TRBV13,TRBJ2-2,CASSSNDDLAGPGELFF
TRBV9,TRBJ1-4,CASSVTSANEKLFF
TRBV6-2/TRBV6-3,TRBJ2-6,CASSYPSGANVLTF